The 27 T cell receptor beta chains below all came from one sample that was sequenced in a study of PD-L1 blockade in urothelial cancer. The method was immunoSEQ multiplex PCR; TCRdb's version includes in-frame clones alone and lacks a portion of them. The sample gives about 29,000 clones, approximately 87% of which show up once; 3.1% is in the top ten. This sample comprised PBMCs, obtained around atezolizumab (anti-PD-L1) treatment. The receptors were sampled from a man in his forties or fifties with urothelial cancer.

DNA of the CDR3: TGTGCCAGTATTAGGGACTACTATATCTACGAGCAGTACTTC. It specifies CASIRDYYIYEQYF. The rearrangement uses TRBV19 and TRBJ2-7, with 7 bases that match TRBD2. This CDR3 contains 14 residues. V shed 7 bases, J shed 3 bases, and the junction held 9 bases outside the gene matches. Germline CDR1 is LNHDA and CDR2 is SQIVND (reference sequence).

CDR3 sequence (DNA): TGCGCCAGCAGCCTCGCGGGTAGCTCCTACAATGAGCAGTTCTTC. Protein: CASSLAGSSYNEQFF. This chain joins TRBV5-1 and TRBJ2-1, with a possible D match to TRBD2 (5 bases). CDR1 is SGHRS and CDR2 is YFSETQ in the germline V gene. The CDR3 totals 15 residues. Trimming took 4 bases from V and 0 from J, leaving 11 bases between them.

The rearrangement links TRBV28 to TRBJ1-2; D perhaps matches TRBD1 (6 bases). Germline V lookup: CDR1 MDHEN, CDR2 SYDVKM. This CDR3 region has 15 residues. V was pared by 5 bases and J by 5 bases, with 18 bases between. The CDR3 sequence: CASSVQGIVGYGYTF. CDR3 nucleotide sequence: TGTGCCAGCAGTGTACAGGGAATTGTAGGGTATGGCTACACCTTC.

This clone has just a few counts. The chain couples TRBV9 to TRBJ1-2; D may be TRBD1 (6 bases). V was trimmed by 10 bases and J by 8 bases, leaving 24 bases between them. The length of the CDR3 is 14 residues. Germline V CDR1 and CDR2: SGDLS, YYNGEE. The CDR3 loop is CASAAPLQGRGYTF. The CDR3 coding sequence is TGTGCCTCAGCAGCGCCACTACAGGGTCGAGGCTACACCTTC.

The rearrangement links TRBV7-6 to TRBJ2-7; TRBD2 is a possible D gene (5 bases). The CDR3 sequence is 11 residues long. From germline, CDR1 is SGHVS and CDR2 FNYEAQ. V lost 4 bases to trimming and J lost 9 bases, with 10 bases between them. The CDR3 nucleotides read TGTGCCAGCAGCTCAGGACTGGGGCAGTACTTC. Residues: CASSSGLGQYF.

The rearrangement uses TRBV6-6 and TRBJ2-7; D is possibly TRBD1 (5 bases). The length of the CDR3 is 15 residues. With 2 bases removed from V and 1 base from J, the gap between germline ends came to 12 bases. In germline, CDR1 is MNHNY, CDR2 SVGAGI (reference sequence). CDR3 DNA sequence: TGTGCCAGCAGTTACACAGTGACAGATTCCTACGAGCAGTACTTC. It yields the protein CASSYTVTDSYEQYF.

The chain carries TRBV11-3 and TRBJ2-1, with 10 bases lining up with TRBD1. The ends lost 1 base at V and 9 bases at J; junction bases unmatched: 9. This CDR3 comprises 16 residues. Germline CDR1 SGHNT, CDR2 YENEEA. CDR3 sequence: CASSLGATGGRGEQFF. In DNA form, the CDR3 reads TGTGCCAGCAGCTTAGGGGCGACAGGGGGCCGGGGTGAGCAGTTCTTC.

The chain joins TRBV5-6 to TRBJ1-4, with TRBD1 matching over 8 bases. V was clipped by 1 base and J by 3 bases; unmatched bases: 5. The CDR3 is 16 amino acids. Per germline, CDR1 SGHDT and CDR2 YYEEEE. The CDR3 loop reads CASSLWQGAANEKLFF. DNA of the CDR3: TGTGCCAGCAGCTTGTGGCAGGGGGCCGCTAATGAAAAACTGTTTTTT.

The J gene is TRBJ2-1, the V gene TRBV5-1, with D possibly being TRBD2 (6 bases). The germline gives CDR1 SGHRS, CDR2 YFSETQ. V gave up 4 bases and J gave up 4 bases, with 18 bases separating them. The CDR3 covers 16 residues. CDR3 residues: CASSPGRTTPYNEQFF. CDR3 in DNA: TGCGCCAGCAGCCCGGGGAGGACAACTCCTTACAATGAGCAGTTCTTC.

This rearrangement joins TRBV5-1 to TRBJ2-1; 9 bases fit TRBD2. Germline lookup yields CDR1 SGHRS and CDR2 YFSETQ. J lost 10 bases, V lost 6 bases, and 14 bases had no gene match. The CDR3 contains 15 residues. CDR3 nucleotides: TGCGCCAGCAACCCACTCGGCGGGGGGGCCGGGGAGCAGTTCTTC. Translated, it gives CASNPLGGGAGEQFF.

The V call is TRBV5-1, the J call TRBJ1-5; maybe TRBD1 (6 bases). Per germline, CDR1 SGHRS and CDR2 YFSETQ. V shed 4 bases and J shed 3 bases, with 11 bases lying between them. The CDR3 is 14 amino acids. The CDR3 loop reads CASSPDSLNQPQHF. DNA of the CDR3: TGCGCCAGCAGCCCGGACAGCCTCAATCAGCCCCAGCATTTT.

This clone was detected only once. V gene TRBV5-6 combines with J gene TRBJ2-5, with 8 bases aligning to TRBD1. From germline, CDR1 is SGHDT and CDR2 YYEEEE. CDR3 length: 16 residues. The V gene end was trimmed by 4 bases and the J gene end by 5 bases; junction bases not matched to a gene: 13. The CDR3, as DNA: TGTGCCAGCAGCGAGGGAGTAGGCAGGGGGCAGGAGACCCAGTACTTC. It translates to CASSEGVGRGQETQYF.

The rearrangement links TRBV4-1 to TRBJ1-2; 7 nucleotides align to TRBD1. V dropped 0 bases and J dropped 3; count of bases not matched to a gene: 4. This CDR3 has 15 amino acids. The V gene's germline CDR1 is MGHRA and CDR2 YSYEKL. The CDR3 DNA reads as TGCGCCAGCAGCCAAGATGGGGACAGACACTATGGCTACACCTTC. Translation gives CASSQDGDRHYGYTF.

The DNA of the CDR3 is TGTGCCAGCAGAAGCGGACAGGCCAATCAGCCCCAGCATTTT. Encoded protein: CASRSGQANQPQHF. The chain combines TRBV6-5 with TRBJ1-5; the match to TRBD1 covers 7 bases. The J segment lost 3 bases and the V segment lost 6 bases, leaving 5 bases of the junction unmatched. Germline V lookup: CDR1 MNHEY, CDR2 SVGAGI. This CDR3 region has 14 residues.

This clone was seen only a few times. The chain employs TRBV7-9 and TRBJ1-4; D gene ambiguous. The CDR3 has 12 amino acids. V lost 4 bases to trimming and J lost 8 bases, with 8 bases between them. CDR1 is SEHNR and CDR2 is FQNEAQ in the germline V gene (reference sequence). CDR3 loop: CASSSVAEKLFF. The DNA for the CDR3 is TGTGCCAGCAGCTCCGTAGCGGAAAAACTGTTTTTT.

V usage is TRBV29-1 and J usage is TRBJ2-3; D not certain. Germline V lookup: CDR1 SQVTM, CDR2 ANQGSEA. Trimming shortened V by 2 bases and J by 7 bases, and 16 bases separated the two germline ends. The CDR3 is made up of 14 amino acids. In nucleotides, the CDR3 is TGCAGCGTTGAAACACAGTTTCACTGGAATACGCAGTATTTT. This translates into CSVETQFHWNTQYF.

The rearrangement joins TRBV15 to TRBJ2-3, with 7 positions matching TRBD2. This CDR3 contains 16 residues. J lost 0 bases, V lost 1 base, and 4 bases had no gene match. Germline-derived CDR1 and CDR2 are LNHNV and YYDKDF (reference sequence). The CDR3 loop is CATSRALGGSTDTQYF. DNA of the CDR3: TGTGCCACCAGCAGAGCGCTGGGGGGGAGCACAGATACGCAGTATTTT.

J is TRBJ1-4 and V is TRBV10-3; 11 bases agree with TRBD1. In germline, CDR1 is ENHRY, CDR2 SYGVKD. Unmatched junction bases numbered 4, after V lost 6 bases and J lost 7 bases. This CDR3 is built from 14 residues. As DNA, the CDR3 is TGTGCCATCAGAGGGACAGGGGGTTCTGAAAAACTGTTTTTT. This encodes CAIRGTGGSEKLFF.

V and J are TRBV27 and TRBJ2-7; TRBD1 matches 10 bases. The germline CDR1 and CDR2 sequences are MNHEY and SMNVEV (reference sequence). V gave up 5 bases and J gave up 2 bases; unmatched junction bases: 3. This CDR3 contains 14 residues. The CDR3, as DNA: TGTGCCAGCAGTGCGGGGACAGGGGCCTACGAGCAGTACTTC. The encoded protein is CASSAGTGAYEQYF.

The chain carries TRBV15 and TRBJ2-3; 16 bases align to TRBD2. The CDR3 has 18 residues. In germline, CDR1 is LNHNV, CDR2 YYDKDF (reference sequence). Germline trimming cut 0 bases from V and 4 bases from J; bases unmatched to any gene: 4. The DNA of the CDR3 is TGTGCCACCAGCAGAGAAGTAGGGACTAGCGGGAGGGCAGATACGCAGTATTTT. Its protein product is CATSREVGTSGRADTQYF.

This CDR3 is CASSLSGQAYNEQFF. The CDR3 bases are TGTGCCAGCAGCTTAAGCGGACAGGCTTACAATGAGCAGTTCTTC. The J gene is TRBJ2-1, the V gene TRBV11-1, with 7 bases identical to TRBD1. Trimming cost V 2 bases and J 4 bases; bases outside gene matches: 5. Germline V CDR1 and CDR2: SGHAT, FQDESV (reference sequence). The CDR3 loop spans 15 amino acids. Complete variable domain (other parts from reference TRBV11-1 and TRBJ2-1): EAEVAQSPRYKITEKSQAVAFWCDPISGHATLYWYRQILGQGPELLVQFQDESVVDDSQLPKDRFSAERLKGVDSTLKIQPAELGDSAMYLCASSLSGQAYNEQFFGPGTRLTVL.

The V gene is TRBV10-3, the J gene TRBJ2-1, with 9 bases fitting TRBD2. Germline V lookup: CDR1 ENHRY, CDR2 SYGVKD. The CDR3 spans 16 residues. With V trimmed by 6 bases and J by 5 bases, 11 bases remained unmatched. Here the CDR3 DNA reads TGTGCCATCAGCGACGGCCTTAGCGGGGGAAACAATGAGCAGTTCTTC. This gives the protein CAISDGLSGGNNEQFF.

The chain has TRBV9 and TRBJ1-1, with TRBD1 matching 9 bases. The junction had 3 bases not matched to a gene; V was cut back by 3 bases and J by 0 bases. Germline loops: CDR1 SGDLS, CDR2 YYNGEE. The CDR3 extends over 15 amino acids. CDR3 in DNA: TGTGCCAGCAGCGGAGGACAGGGGATGAACACTGAAGCTTTCTTT. Protein sequence: CASSGGQGMNTEAFF.

The CDR3 coding sequence is TGTGCCAGCAGTTTCAATGGAGCCTACGAGCAGTACTTC. This translates into CASSFNGAYEQYF. V gene TRBV27 combines with J gene TRBJ2-7; unclear D gene. The V gene's germline CDR1 is MNHEY and CDR2 SMNVEV (reference sequence). Deletions cut 3 bases from V and 2 bases from J, with 8 bases between. This CDR3 contains 13 residues.

The V and J genes are TRBV12-5 and TRBJ1-1; possibly TRBD1 for D (6 bases). V lost 5 bases and J 0 bases, leaving 13 bases between the germline ends. This CDR3 has 15 amino acids. Germline V gives CDR1 LGHNT, CDR2 FRNRAP. CDR3 residues: CASGHRQVMNTEAFF. For the CDR3, the DNA is TGTGCTAGTGGTCACCGACAGGTCATGAACACTGAAGCTTTCTTT.

The chain links TRBV5-6 to TRBJ1-1; D not resolved. Germline CDR1 and CDR2: SGHDT and YYEEEE. V lost 2 bases, J lost 1 base, and 6 bases lay in between. CDR3 length: 13 amino acids. The CDR3 DNA reads TGTGCCAGCAGCTTCAGGTGGAACACTGAAGCTTTCTTT. It specifies CASSFRWNTEAFF.

The rearrangement uses TRBV7-3 and TRBJ2-3; 8 nucleotides align to TRBD2. Per germline, CDR1 SGHTA and CDR2 FQGTGA. The ends lost 2 bases at V and 2 bases at J; junction bases unmatched: 3. CDR3 size: 15 residues. Written as DNA, the CDR3 is TGTGCCAGCAGCTTACGGGGGGGGGACACAGATACGCAGTATTTT. As protein: CASSLRGGDTDTQYF.